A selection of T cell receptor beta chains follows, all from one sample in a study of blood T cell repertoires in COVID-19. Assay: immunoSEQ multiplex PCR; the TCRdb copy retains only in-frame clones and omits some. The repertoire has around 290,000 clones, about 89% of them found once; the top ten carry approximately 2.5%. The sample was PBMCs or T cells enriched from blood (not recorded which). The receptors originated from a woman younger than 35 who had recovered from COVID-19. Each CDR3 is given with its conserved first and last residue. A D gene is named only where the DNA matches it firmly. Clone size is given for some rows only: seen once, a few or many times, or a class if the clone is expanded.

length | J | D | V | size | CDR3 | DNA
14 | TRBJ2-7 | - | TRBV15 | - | CATSRPGLHYEQYF | TGTGCCACCAGCAGACCAGGACTTCACTACGAGCAGTACTTC
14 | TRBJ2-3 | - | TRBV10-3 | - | CAISEVGYTDTQYF | TGTGCCATCAGTGAGGTCGGTTACACAGATACGCAGTATTTT
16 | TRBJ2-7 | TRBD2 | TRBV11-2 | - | CASTPLAGLAGVGQYF | TGTGCCAGCACCCCCCTCGCCGGACTAGCGGGAGTTGGGCAGTACTTC
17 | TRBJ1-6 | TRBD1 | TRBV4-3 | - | CASSQDRGTGNNSPLHF | TGCGCCAGCAGCCAAGATCGAGGGACAGGGAATAATTCACCCCTCCACTTT
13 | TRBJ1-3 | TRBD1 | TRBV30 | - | CAREDRGKNTIYF | TGTGCTAGAGAGGACAGGGGGAAAAACACCATATATTTT
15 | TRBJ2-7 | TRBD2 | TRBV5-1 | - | CASSFGSGSSYEQYF | TGCGCCAGCAGCTTCGGTAGCGGGAGTTCCTACGAGCAGTACTTC
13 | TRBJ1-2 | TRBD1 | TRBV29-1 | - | CSVAFRGADGYTF | TGCAGCGTTGCGTTCAGGGGGGCGGATGGCTACACCTTC
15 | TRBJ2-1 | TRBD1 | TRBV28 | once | CASSPGQGPGDEQFF | TGTGCCAGCAGCCCCGGACAGGGCCCGGGGGATGAGCAGTTCTTC
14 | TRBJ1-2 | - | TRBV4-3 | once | CASSQDRTDYGYTF | TGCGCCAGCAGCCAAGATCGGACAGACTATGGCTACACCTTC
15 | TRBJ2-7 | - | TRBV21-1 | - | CASSTQQVRSYEQYF | TGTGCCAGCAGCACCCAACAGGTTAGGTCCTACGAGCAGTACTTC
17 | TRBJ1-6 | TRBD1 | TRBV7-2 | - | CASSLSQGAYYNSPLHF | TGTGCCAGCAGCTTGTCCCAGGGGGCATATTATAATTCACCCCTCCACTTT